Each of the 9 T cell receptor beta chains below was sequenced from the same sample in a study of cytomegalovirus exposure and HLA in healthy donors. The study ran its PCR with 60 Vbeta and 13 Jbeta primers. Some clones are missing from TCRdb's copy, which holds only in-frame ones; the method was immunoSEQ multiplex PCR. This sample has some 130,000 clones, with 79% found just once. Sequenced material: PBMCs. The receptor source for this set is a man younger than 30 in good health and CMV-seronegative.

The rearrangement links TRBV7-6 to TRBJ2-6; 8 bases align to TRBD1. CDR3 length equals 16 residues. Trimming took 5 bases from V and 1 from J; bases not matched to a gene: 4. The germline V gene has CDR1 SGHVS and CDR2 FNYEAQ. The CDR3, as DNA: TGTGCCAGCAGCCCACGGACAGGGTCTGGGGCCAACGTCCTGACTTTC. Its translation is CASSPRTGSGANVLTF.

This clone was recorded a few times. The CDR3 nucleotides read TGTGCCAGCGTCCACTCGAGCTCCTACGAGCAGTACTTC. Translation: CASVHSSSYEQYF. The chain uses TRBV6-6 and TRBJ2-7; D is undetermined. CDR3 size: 13 residues. Germline-derived CDR1 and CDR2 are MNHNY and SVGAGI (reference sequence). V dropped 8 bases and J dropped 0 bases, with 11 bases sitting between them.

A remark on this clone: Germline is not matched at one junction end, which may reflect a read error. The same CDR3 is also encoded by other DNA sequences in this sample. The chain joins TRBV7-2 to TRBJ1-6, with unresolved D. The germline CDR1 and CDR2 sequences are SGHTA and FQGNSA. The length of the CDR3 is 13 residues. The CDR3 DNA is TGCGCCAGCAGCTTAGATATGAATTCACCCCTCCACTTT. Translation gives CASSLDMNSPLHF.

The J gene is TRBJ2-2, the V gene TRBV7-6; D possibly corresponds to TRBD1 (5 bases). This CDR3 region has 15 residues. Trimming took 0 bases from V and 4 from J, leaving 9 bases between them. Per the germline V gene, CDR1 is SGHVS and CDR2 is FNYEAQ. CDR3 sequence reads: CASSLAPGLTGELFF. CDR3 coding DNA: TGTGCCAGCAGCTTAGCGCCAGGGCTCACCGGGGAGCTGTTTTTT.

The CDR3 loop reads CASATRGSYEQYF. Written as DNA, the CDR3 is TGTGCCAGCGCAACCAGGGGATCGTACGAGCAGTACTTC. This chain joins TRBV18 and TRBJ2-7, with D tentatively TRBD1 (6 bases). CDR3 length: 13 amino acids. Germline CDR1 reads KGHSH; CDR2 reads LQKENI. Trimming left V 8 bases short and J 4 bases short, with 15 bases between.

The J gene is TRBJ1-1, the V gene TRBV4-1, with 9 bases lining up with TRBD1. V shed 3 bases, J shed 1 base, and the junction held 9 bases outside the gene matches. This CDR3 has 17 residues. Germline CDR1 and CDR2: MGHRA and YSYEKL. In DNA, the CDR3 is TGCGCCAGCAGCCATGGGGACAGGGCGGAGAGGAACACTGAAGCTTTCTTT. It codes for CASSHGDRAERNTEAFF.

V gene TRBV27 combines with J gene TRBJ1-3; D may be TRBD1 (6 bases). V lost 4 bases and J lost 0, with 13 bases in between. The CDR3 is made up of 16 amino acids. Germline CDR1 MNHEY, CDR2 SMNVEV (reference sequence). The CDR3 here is CASSSLTGPSGNTIYF. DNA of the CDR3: TGTGCCAGCAGTTCCCTGACAGGCCCCTCTGGAAACACCATATATTTT.

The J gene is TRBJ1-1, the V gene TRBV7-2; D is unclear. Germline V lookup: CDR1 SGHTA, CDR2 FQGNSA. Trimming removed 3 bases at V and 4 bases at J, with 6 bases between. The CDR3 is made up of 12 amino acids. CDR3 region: CASSFVGTEAFF. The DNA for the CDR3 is TGTGCCAGCAGCTTCGTCGGCACTGAAGCTTTCTTT.

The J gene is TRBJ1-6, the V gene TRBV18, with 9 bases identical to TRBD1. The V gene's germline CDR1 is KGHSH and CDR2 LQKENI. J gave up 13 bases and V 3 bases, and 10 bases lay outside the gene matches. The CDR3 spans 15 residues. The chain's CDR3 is CASSPETGGVPPLHF. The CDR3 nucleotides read TGTGCCAGCTCACCCGAGACAGGGGGGGTTCCCCCCCTCCACTTT.